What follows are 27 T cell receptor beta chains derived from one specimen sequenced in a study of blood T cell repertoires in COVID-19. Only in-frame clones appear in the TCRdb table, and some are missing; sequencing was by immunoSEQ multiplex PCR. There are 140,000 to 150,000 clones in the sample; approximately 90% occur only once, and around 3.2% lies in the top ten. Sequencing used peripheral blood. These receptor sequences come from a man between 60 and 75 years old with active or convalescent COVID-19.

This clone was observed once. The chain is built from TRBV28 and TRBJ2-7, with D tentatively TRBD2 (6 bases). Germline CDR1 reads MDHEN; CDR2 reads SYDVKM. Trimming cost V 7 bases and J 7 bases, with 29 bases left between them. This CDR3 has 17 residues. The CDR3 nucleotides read TGTGCCAGCACGGGGGAACGTGGGGCTGCTCGTTCGAAAGAGCAGTACTTC. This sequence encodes CASTGERGAARSKEQYF. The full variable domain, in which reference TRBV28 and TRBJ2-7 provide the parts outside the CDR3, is DVKVTQSSRYLVKRTGEKVFLECVQDMDHENMFWYRQDPGLGLRLIYFSYDVKMKEKGDIPEGYSVSREKKERFSLILESASTNQTSMYLCASTGERGAARSKEQYFGPGTRLTVT.

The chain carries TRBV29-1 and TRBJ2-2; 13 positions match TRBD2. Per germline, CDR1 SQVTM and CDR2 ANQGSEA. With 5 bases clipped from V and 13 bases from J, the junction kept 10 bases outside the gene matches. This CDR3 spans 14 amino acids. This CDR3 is CSVRTSGRQIGLFF. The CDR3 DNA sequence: TGCAGCGTTCGGACTAGCGGGAGACAAATCGGGCTGTTTTTT.

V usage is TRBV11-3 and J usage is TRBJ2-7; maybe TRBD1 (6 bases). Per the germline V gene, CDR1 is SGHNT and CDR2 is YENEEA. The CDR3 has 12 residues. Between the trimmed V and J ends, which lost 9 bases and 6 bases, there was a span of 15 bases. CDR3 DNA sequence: TGTGCCAGTCATTGGGGGCAGGCCGAGCAGTACTTC. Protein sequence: CASHWGQAEQYF.

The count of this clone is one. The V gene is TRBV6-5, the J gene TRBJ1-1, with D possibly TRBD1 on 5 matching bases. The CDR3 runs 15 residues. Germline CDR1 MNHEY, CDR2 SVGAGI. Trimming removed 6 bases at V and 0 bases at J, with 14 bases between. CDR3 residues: CASRFREGLNTEAFF. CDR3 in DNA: TGTGCCAGCAGGTTCAGGGAGGGTTTGAACACTGAAGCTTTCTTT.

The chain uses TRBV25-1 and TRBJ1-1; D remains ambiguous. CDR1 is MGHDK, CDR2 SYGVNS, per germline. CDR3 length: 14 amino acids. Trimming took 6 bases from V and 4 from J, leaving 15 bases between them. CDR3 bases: TGTGCCAGCAGCCGGGGAGGTTCCGGCACTGAAGCTTTCTTT. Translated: CASSRGGSGTEAFF.

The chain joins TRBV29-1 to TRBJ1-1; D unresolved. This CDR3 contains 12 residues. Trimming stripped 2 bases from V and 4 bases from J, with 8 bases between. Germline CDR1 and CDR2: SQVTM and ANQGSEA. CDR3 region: CSVETTGTEAFF. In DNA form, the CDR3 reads TGCAGCGTTGAAACAACGGGCACTGAAGCTTTCTTT. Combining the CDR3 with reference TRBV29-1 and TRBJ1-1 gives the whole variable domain SAVISQKPSRDICQRGTSLTIQCQVDSQVTMMFWYRQQPGQSLTLIATANQGSEATYESGFVIDKFPISRPNLTFSTLTVSNMSPEDSSIYLCSVETTGTEAFFGQGTRLTVV.

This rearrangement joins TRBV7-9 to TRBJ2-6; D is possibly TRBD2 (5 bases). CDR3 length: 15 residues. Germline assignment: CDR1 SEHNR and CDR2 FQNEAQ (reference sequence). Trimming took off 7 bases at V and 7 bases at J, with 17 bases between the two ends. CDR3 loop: CASNPTPGGANVLTF. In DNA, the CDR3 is TGTGCCAGCAATCCTACTCCCGGAGGAGCCAACGTCCTGACTTTC.

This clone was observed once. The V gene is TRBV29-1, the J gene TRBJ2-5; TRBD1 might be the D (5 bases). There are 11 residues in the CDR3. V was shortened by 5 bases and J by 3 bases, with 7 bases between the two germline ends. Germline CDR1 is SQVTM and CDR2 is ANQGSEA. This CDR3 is CSVRREETQYF. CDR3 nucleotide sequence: TGCAGCGTTCGCAGGGAAGAGACCCAGTACTTC.

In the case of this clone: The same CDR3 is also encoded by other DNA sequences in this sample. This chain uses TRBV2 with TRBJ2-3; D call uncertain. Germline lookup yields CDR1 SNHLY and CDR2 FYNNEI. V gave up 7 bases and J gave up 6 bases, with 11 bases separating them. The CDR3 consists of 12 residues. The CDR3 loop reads CASTIFRDTQYF. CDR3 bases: TGTGCCAGCACCATCTTTCGGGATACGCAGTATTTT.

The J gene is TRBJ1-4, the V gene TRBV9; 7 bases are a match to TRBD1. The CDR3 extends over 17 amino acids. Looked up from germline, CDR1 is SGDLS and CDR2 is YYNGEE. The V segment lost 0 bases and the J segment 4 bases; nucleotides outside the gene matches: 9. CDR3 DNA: TGTGCCAGCAGCGTAGCTCGACAGGGCGACAGTAATGAAAAACTGTTTTTT. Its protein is CASSVARQGDSNEKLFF.

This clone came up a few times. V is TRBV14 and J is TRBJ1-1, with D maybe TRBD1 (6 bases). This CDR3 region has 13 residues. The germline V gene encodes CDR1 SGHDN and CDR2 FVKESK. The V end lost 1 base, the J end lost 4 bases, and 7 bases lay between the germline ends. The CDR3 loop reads CASSQGRGTEAFF. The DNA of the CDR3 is TGTGCCAGCAGCCAAGGCAGGGGCACTGAAGCTTTCTTT.

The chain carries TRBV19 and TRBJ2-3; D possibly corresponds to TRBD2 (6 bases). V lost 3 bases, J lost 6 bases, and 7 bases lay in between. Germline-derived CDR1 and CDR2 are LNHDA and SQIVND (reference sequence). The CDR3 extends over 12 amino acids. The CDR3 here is CASSIGRDTQYF. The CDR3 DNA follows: TGTGCCAGTAGTATTGGGAGGGATACGCAGTATTTT.

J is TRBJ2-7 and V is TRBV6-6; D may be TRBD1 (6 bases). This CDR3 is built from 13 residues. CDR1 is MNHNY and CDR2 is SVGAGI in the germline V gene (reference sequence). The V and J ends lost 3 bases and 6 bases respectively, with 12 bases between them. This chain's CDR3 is CASSYLGAGEQYF. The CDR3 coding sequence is TGTGCCAGCAGTTATTTGGGGGCCGGCGAGCAGTACTTC.

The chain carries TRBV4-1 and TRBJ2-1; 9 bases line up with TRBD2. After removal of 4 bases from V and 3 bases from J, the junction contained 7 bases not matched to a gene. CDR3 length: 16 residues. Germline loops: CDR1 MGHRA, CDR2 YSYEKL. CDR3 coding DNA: TGCGCCAGCAGCCCGGTGACTAGCGGCCTCTACAATGAGCAGTTCTTC. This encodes CASSPVTSGLYNEQFF.

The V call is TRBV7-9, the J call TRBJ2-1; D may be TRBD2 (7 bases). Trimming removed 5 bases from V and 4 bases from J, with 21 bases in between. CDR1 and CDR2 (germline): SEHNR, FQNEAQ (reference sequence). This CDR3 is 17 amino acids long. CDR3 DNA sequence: TGTGCCAGCAGCCCGACAGTGGGTGGGGGGGCTTACAATGAGCAGTTCTTC. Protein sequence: CASSPTVGGGAYNEQFF.

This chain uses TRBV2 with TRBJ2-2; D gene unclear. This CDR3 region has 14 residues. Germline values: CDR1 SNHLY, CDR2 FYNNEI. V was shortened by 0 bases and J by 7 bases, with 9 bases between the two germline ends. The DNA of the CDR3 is TGTGCCAGCAGTGAAGCCACGCGTGGCGGGGAGCTGTTTTTT. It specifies CASSEATRGGELFF.

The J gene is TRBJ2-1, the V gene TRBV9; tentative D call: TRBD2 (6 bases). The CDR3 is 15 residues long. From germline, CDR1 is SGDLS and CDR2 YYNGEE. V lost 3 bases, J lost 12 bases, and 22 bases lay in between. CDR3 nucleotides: TGTGCCAGCAGCGCGGGACTGGCCGCGAGGGGATGGCAGTTCTTC. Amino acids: CASSAGLAARGWQFF.

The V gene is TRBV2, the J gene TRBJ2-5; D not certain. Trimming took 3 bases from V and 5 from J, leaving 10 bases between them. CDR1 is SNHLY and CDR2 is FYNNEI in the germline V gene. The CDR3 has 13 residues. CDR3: CASSETFGETQYF. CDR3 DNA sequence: TGTGCCAGCAGTGAGACCTTCGGGGAGACCCAGTACTTC.

This CDR3 reads CASSARWANYGYTF. The DNA for the CDR3 is TGTGCCAGCAGCGCCAGGTGGGCTAACTATGGCTACACCTTC. This sequence joins TRBV7-9 and TRBJ1-2; D is unresolved. Trimming removed 5 bases at V and 0 bases at J, with 10 bases between. CDR3 length equals 14 residues. The germline CDR1 and CDR2 sequences are SEHNR and FQNEAQ (reference sequence).

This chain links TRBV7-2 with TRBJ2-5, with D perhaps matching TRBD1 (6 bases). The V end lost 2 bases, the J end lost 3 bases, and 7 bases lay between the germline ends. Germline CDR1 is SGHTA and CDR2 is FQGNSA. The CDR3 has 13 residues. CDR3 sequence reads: CASSLRQEETQYF. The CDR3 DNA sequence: TGTGCCAGCAGCTTACGACAGGAAGAGACCCAGTACTTC.

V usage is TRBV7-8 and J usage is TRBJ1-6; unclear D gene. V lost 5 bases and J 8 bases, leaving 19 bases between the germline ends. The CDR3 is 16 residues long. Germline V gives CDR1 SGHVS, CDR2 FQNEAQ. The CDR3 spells CASSPRPAMIHSPLHF. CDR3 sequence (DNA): TGTGCCAGCAGCCCACGTCCTGCGATGATCCATTCACCCCTCCACTTT.

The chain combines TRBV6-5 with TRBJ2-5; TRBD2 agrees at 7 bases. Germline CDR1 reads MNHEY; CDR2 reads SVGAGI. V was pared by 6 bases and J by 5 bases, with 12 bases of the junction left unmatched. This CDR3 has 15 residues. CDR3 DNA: TGTGCCAGCAGCCCCGCGGGGAGGGCCCGCGAGACCCAGTACTTC. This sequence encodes CASSPAGRARETQYF.

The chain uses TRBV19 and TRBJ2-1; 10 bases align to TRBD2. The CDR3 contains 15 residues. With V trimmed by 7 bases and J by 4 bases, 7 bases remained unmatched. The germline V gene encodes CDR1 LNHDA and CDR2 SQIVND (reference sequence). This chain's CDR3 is CASTRTSGIYNEQFF. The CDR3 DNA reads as TGTGCCAGTACCAGAACTAGCGGGATTTACAATGAGCAGTTCTTC.

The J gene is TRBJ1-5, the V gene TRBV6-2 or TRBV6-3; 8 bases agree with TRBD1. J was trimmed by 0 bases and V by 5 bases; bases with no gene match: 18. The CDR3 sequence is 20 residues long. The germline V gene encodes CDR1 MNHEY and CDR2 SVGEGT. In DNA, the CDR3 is TGTGCCAGCAGTCAAGTCTTTGGGACAGGAAGGAAATTTAGCAATCAGCCCCAGCATTTT. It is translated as CASSQVFGTGRKFSNQPQHF.

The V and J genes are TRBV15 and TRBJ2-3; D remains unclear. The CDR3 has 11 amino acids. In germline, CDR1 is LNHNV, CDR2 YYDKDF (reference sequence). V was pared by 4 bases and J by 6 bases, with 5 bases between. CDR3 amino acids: CATSTADTQYF. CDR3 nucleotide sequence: TGTGCCACCAGCACAGCGGATACGCAGTATTTT.

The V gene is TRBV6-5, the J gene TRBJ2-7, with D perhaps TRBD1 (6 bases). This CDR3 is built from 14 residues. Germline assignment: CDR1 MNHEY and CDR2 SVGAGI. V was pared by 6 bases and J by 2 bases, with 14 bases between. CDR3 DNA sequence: TGTGCCAGCAGATTGACAGGAGACCCCTACGAGCAGTACTTC. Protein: CASRLTGDPYEQYF.

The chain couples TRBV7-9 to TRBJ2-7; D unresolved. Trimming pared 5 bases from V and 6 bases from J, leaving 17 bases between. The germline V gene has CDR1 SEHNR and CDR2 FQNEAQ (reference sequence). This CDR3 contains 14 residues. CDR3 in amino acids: CASSPPPFLSEQYF. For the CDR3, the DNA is TGTGCCAGCAGCCCTCCCCCCTTTTTATCCGAGCAGTACTTC. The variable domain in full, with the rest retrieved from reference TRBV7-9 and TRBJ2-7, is DTGVSQNPRHKITKRGQNVTFRCDPISEHNRLYWYRQTLGQGPEFLTYFQNEAQLEKSRLLSDRFSAERPKGSFSTLEIQRTEQGDSAMYLCASSPPPFLSEQYFGPGTRLTVT.